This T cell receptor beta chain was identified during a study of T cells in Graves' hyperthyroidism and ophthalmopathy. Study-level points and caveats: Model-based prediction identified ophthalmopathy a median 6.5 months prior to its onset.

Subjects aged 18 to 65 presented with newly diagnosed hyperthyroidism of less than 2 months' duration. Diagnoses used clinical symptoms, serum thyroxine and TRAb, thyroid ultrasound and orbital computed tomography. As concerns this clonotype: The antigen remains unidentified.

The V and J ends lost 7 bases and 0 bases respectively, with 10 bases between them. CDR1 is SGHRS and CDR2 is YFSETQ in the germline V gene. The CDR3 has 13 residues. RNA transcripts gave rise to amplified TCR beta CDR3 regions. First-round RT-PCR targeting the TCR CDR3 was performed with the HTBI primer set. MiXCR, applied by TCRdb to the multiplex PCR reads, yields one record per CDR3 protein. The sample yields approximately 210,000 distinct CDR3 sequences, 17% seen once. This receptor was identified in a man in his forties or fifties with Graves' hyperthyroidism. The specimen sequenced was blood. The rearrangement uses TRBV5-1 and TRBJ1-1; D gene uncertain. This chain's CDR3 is CASSGLMNTEAFF. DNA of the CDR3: TGCGCCAGCTCCGGACTGATGAACACTGAAGCTTTCTTT.